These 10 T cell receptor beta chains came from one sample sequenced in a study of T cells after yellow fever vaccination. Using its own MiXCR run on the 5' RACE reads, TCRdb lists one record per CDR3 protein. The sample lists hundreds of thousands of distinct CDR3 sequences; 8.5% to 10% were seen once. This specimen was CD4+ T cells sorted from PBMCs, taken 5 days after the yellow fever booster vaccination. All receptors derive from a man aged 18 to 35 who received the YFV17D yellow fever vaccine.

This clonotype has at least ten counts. The CDR3 region is CASSEALLIVRGTGELFF. CDR3 nucleotides: TGTGCCAGCAGTGAAGCGCTTTTGATAGTAAGAGGCACCGGGGAGCTGTTTTTT. V and J are TRBV2 and TRBJ2-2, with D uncertain. The germline CDR1 and CDR2 sequences are SNHLY and FYNNEI. V was trimmed by 0 bases and J by 4 bases, leaving 18 bases between them. This CDR3 is built from 18 residues.

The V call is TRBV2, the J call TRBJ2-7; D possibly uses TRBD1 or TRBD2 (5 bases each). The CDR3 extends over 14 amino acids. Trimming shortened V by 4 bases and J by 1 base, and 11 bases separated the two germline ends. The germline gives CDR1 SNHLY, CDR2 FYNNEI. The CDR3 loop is CASSGAWGSYEQYV. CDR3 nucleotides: TGTGCCAGCAGTGGGGCGTGGGGGTCCTACGAGCAGTACGTC.

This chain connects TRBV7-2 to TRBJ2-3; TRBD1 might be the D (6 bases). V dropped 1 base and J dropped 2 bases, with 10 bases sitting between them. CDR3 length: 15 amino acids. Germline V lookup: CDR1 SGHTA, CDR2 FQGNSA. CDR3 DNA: TGTGCCAGCAGCTTAGATTGGACAGTCACAGATACGCAGTATTTT. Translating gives CASSLDWTVTDTQYF.

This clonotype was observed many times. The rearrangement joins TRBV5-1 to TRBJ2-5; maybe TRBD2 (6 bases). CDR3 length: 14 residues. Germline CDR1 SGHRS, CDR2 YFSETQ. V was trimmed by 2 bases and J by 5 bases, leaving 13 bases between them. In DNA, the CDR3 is TGCGCCAGCAGCTTTAGCGGTGGCGGTGAGACCCAGTACTTC. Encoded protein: CASSFSGGGETQYF. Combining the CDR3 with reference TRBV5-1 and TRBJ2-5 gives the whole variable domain KAGVTQTPRYLIKTRGQQVTLSCSPISGHRSVSWYQQTPGQGLQFLFEYFSETQRNKGNFPGRFSGRQFSNSRSEMNVSTLELGDSALYLCASSFSGGGETQYFGPGTRLLVL.

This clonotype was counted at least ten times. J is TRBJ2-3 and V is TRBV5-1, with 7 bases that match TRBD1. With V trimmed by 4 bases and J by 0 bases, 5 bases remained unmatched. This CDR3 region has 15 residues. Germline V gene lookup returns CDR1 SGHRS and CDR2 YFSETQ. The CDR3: CASSPGQLSTDTQYF. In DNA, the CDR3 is TGCGCCAGCAGCCCGGGACAGCTAAGCACAGATACGCAGTATTTT.

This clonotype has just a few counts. CDR3 sequence: CASSPPVSTSTDTQYF. As DNA, the CDR3 is TGTGCCAGCAGCCCCCCCGTCAGCACTAGCACAGATACGCAGTATTTT. V is TRBV12-3 or TRBV12-4 and J is TRBJ2-3; D is ambiguous. The V end was cut by 6 bases, the J end by 0 bases, with 16 bases between. The CDR3 is 16 residues long.

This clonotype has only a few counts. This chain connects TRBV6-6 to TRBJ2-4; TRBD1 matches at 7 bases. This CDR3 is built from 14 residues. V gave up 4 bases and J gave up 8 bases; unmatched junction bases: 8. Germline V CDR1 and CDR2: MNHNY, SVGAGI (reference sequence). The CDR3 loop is CASSSEGAGDIQYF. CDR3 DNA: TGTGCCAGCAGTTCCGAGGGGGCCGGAGACATTCAGTACTTC.

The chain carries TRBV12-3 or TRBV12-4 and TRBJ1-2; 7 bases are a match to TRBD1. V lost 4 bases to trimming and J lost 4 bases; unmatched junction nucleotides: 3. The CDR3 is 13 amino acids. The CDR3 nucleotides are TGTGCCAGCAGTTCTAGACAGGGCTATGGCTACACCTTC. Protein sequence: CASSSRQGYGYTF.

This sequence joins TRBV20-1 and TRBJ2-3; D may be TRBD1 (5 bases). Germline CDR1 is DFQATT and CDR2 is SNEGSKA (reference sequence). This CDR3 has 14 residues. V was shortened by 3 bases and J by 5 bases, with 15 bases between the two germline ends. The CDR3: CSARGPWAGDTQYF. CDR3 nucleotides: TGCAGTGCTAGGGGGCCTTGGGCAGGAGATACGCAGTATTTT.

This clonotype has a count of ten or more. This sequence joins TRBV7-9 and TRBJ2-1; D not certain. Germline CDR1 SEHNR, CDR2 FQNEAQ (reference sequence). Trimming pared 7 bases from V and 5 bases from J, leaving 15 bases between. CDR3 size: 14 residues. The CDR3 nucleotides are TGTGCCAGCATTCGAAGTGGCGGAAACAATGAGCAGTTCTTC. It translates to CASIRSGGNNEQFF.